Shown below are 20 T cell receptor beta chains from a single sample sequenced in a study of shared clonotypes between healthy human individuals. CD45RO-negative, CCR7-selected cells formed the naive CD8 fraction, which excluded terminally differentiated effector memory CD45RA+ cells. TCRdb keeps only in-frame clones here, not all; method: immunoSEQ multiplex PCR. The sample consists of roughly 2,000,000 clones, 93% of them appearing once. The specimen sequenced was naive CD8+ T cells from PBMCs. All receptors derive from a man younger than 35 in good health. Some clones in this sample may be carry-over from other donors' samples.

The gene calls are TRBV14 and TRBJ2-1; no firm D call. This CDR3 has 14 residues. Germline V CDR1 and CDR2: SGHDN, FVKESK. V lost 6 bases and J lost 10, with 19 bases in between. The CDR3 loop is CASSPLLRSREQFF. CDR3 in DNA: TGTGCCAGCAGTCCCCTATTGAGGTCGCGGGAGCAGTTCTTC. Looking up the rest from reference TRBV14 and TRBJ2-1 gives the full variable domain: EAGVTQFPSHSVIEKGQTVTLRCDPISGHDNLYWYRRVMGKEIKFLLHFVKESKQDESGMPNNRFLAERTGGTYSTLKVQPAELEDSGVYFCASSPLLRSREQFFGPGTRLTVL.

The rearrangement uses TRBV7-9 and TRBJ2-7; D not resolved. The CDR3 loop spans 13 amino acids. Germline CDR1 reads SEHNR; CDR2 reads FQNEAQ (reference sequence). Trimming left V 5 bases short and J 1 base short, with 9 bases between. This CDR3 is CASSRTLSYEQYF. The CDR3 nucleotides read TGTGCCAGCAGCCGGACGCTTTCCTACGAGCAGTACTTC.

The CDR3 sequence is CASSLISGKVNEQFF. The CDR3 DNA follows: TGTGCCAGCAGCTTGATCAGCGGGAAAGTCAATGAGCAGTTCTTC. The rearrangement joins TRBV11-1 to TRBJ2-1; the match to TRBD2 covers 7 bases. V was clipped by 3 bases and J by 6 bases; unmatched bases: 8. Germline V gives CDR1 SGHAT, CDR2 FQDESV (reference sequence). The CDR3 contains 15 residues. The full variable domain, with the rest looked up from reference TRBV11-1 and TRBJ2-1, is EAEVAQSPRYKITEKSQAVAFWCDPISGHATLYWYRQILGQGPELLVQFQDESVVDDSQLPKDRFSAERLKGVDSTLKIQPAELGDSAMYLCASSLISGKVNEQFFGPGTRLTVL.

This chain links TRBV9 with TRBJ2-1, with TRBD2 identical over 8 bases. The V gene's germline CDR1 is SGDLS and CDR2 YYNGEE. J lost 7 bases, V lost 4 bases, and 13 bases had no gene match. CDR3 length: 16 amino acids. CDR3 sequence reads: CASSPEPGLGGNEQFF. The CDR3 DNA follows: TGTGCCAGCAGCCCCGAACCGGGACTAGGGGGGAATGAGCAGTTCTTC.

This sequence joins TRBV9 and TRBJ2-3, with 9 bases aligning to TRBD2. The V gene's germline CDR1 is SGDLS and CDR2 YYNGEE. This CDR3 region has 20 residues. The J segment lost 4 bases and the V segment lost 3 bases, leaving 21 bases of the junction unmatched. Written as DNA, the CDR3 is TGTGCCAGCAGCGGTTTCAGGGACTTTGTGGAGCGGGAGGAATCAGATACGCAGTATTTT. It is translated as CASSGFRDFVEREESDTQYF.

The rearrangement links TRBV27 to TRBJ2-7; 7 nucleotides line up with TRBD2. The V gene's germline CDR1 is MNHEY and CDR2 SMNVEV (reference sequence). Trimming took 8 bases from V and 5 from J; bases not matched to a gene: 9. The length of the CDR3 is 13 residues. CDR3 in amino acids: CASRGAGVNEQYF. CDR3 DNA: TGTGCCAGCCGGGGTGCGGGAGTGAACGAGCAGTACTTC.

The V gene is TRBV19, the J gene TRBJ1-4; D is perhaps TRBD1 (6 bases). The CDR3 has 15 residues. The V and J ends lost 4 bases and 7 bases respectively, with 16 bases between them. Germline values: CDR1 LNHDA, CDR2 SQIVND (reference sequence). CDR3 residues: CASSTRTGWGEKLFF. The CDR3 region has the DNA TGTGCCAGTAGTACGCGTACAGGGTGGGGTGAAAAACTGTTTTTT.

The CDR3 DNA follows: TGTGCCAGCAGCCTTTCGGCTAGCGGGACGAACACCGGGGAGCTGTTTTTT. Translated, it gives CASSLSASGTNTGELFF. The chain couples TRBV4-2 to TRBJ2-2; 9 nucleotides line up with TRBD2. The CDR3 is 17 amino acids. V shed 4 bases and J 0 bases; nucleotides not matched to a gene: 6. In germline, CDR1 is LGHNA, CDR2 YNFKEQ.

V gene TRBV11-3 combines with J gene TRBJ2-1; 8 nucleotides agree with TRBD2. Trimming cost V 0 bases and J 6 bases; bases outside gene matches: 7. Germline V lookup: CDR1 SGHNT, CDR2 YENEEA. The CDR3 totals 16 residues. The CDR3 protein is CASSLESGLGVNEQFF. The CDR3 DNA is TGTGCCAGCAGCTTAGAATCGGGACTAGGGGTCAATGAGCAGTTCTTC.

CDR3: CASSPNPGQGLSTDTQYF. The DNA of the CDR3 is TGCGCCAGCAGCCCTAACCCGGGACAGGGGTTATCTACAGATACGCAGTATTTT. The chain recombines TRBV5-1 with TRBJ2-3; 10 bases are a match to TRBD1. Germline V gives CDR1 SGHRS, CDR2 YFSETQ. CDR3 size: 18 residues. After removal of 4 bases from V and 3 bases from J, the junction contained 14 bases not matched to a gene.

The chain couples TRBV7-9 to TRBJ2-1, with 7 bases identical to TRBD2. In germline, CDR1 is SEHNR, CDR2 FQNEAQ (reference sequence). The CDR3 has 15 residues. V lost 7 bases to trimming and J lost 3 bases; unmatched junction nucleotides: 9. The DNA for the CDR3 is TGTGCCAGCACCTTCACCGCGGGGGTCTACAATGAGCAGTTCTTC. It specifies CASTFTAGVYNEQFF.

The J gene is TRBJ1-1, the V gene TRBV14; no clear D gene. This CDR3 is 13 amino acids long. Looked up from germline, CDR1 is SGHDN and CDR2 is FVKESK. Trimming shortened V by 4 bases and J by 8 bases, and 14 bases separated the two germline ends. The CDR3 bases are TGTGCCAGCAGCCCGGTCCAGCCCTTGGAAGCTTTCTTT. Translation: CASSPVQPLEAFF.

The CDR3 spells CASSPQTGVWEQYF. For the CDR3, the DNA is TGTGCCAGCAGTCCGCAGACAGGGGTATGGGAGCAGTACTTC. This chain joins TRBV28 and TRBJ2-7, with 8 positions matching TRBD1. Germline CDR1 reads MDHEN; CDR2 reads SYDVKM. The V gene end was trimmed by 5 bases and the J gene end by 7 bases; junction bases not matched to a gene: 10. The CDR3 extends over 14 amino acids.

The genes are TRBV5-1 and TRBJ2-1; a weak D match, TRBD2 (6 bases). V gave up 0 bases and J gave up 8 bases, with 18 bases separating them. The CDR3 consists of 16 residues. Per the germline V gene, CDR1 is SGHRS and CDR2 is YFSETQ. CDR3 loop: CASSLAVRGSLDEQFF. The CDR3 DNA sequence: TGCGCCAGCAGCTTGGCCGTACGGGGGTCCTTGGATGAGCAGTTCTTC.

This rearrangement joins TRBV7-3 to TRBJ2-2; D not certain. The V and J ends lost 5 bases and 6 bases respectively, with 10 bases between them. Germline CDR1 reads SGHTA; CDR2 reads FQGTGA. This CDR3 comprises 13 residues. For the CDR3, the DNA is TGTGCCAGCAGCCCCTGGGAATCCGGGGAGCTGTTTTTT. This encodes CASSPWESGELFF.

The rearrangement links TRBV7-2 to TRBJ1-1; a possible D gene is TRBD1 (6 bases). This CDR3 is built from 15 residues. Trimming shortened V by 5 bases and J by 5 bases, and 18 bases separated the two germline ends. Per the germline V gene, CDR1 is SGHTA and CDR2 is FQGNSA. The chain's CDR3 is CASSLGQSPATEAFF. The DNA for the CDR3 is TGTGCCAGCAGCCTAGGACAGTCCCCGGCGACTGAAGCTTTCTTT.

The CDR3 is CASSLGFLSNQPQHF. CDR3 DNA sequence: TGTGCCAGCAGTTTGGGGTTTTTGAGCAATCAGCCCCAGCATTTT. The chain links TRBV28 to TRBJ1-5; D gene ambiguous. V lost 3 bases and J lost 1, with 10 bases in between. The length of the CDR3 is 15 residues. Germline values: CDR1 MDHEN, CDR2 SYDVKM.

This clone was picked up one time. This chain links TRBV6-6 with TRBJ1-2; no definite D call. V lost 6 bases and J 4 bases, leaving 21 bases between the germline ends. The CDR3 is made up of 16 amino acids. Germline-derived CDR1 and CDR2 are MNHNY and SVGAGI (reference sequence). CDR3 sequence: CASSLLSGAGSYGYTF. The DNA for the CDR3 is TGTGCCAGCAGCCTCCTTTCCGGAGCCGGGAGCTATGGCTACACCTTC.

This clone has more than one count but fewer than ten. This chain links TRBV28 with TRBJ1-5; D is ambiguous. Germline assignment: CDR1 MDHEN and CDR2 SYDVKM. The CDR3 is 12 amino acids. V lost 3 bases and J lost 6, with 6 bases in between. CDR3 loop: CASSFESQPQHF. The DNA of the CDR3 is TGTGCCAGCAGTTTTGAAAGTCAGCCCCAGCATTTT.

This clone was detected only once. This chain connects TRBV30 to TRBJ2-7; perhaps TRBD1 as D (6 bases). This CDR3 has 13 residues. Trimming removed 5 bases at V and 4 bases at J, with 15 bases between. Germline V lookup: CDR1 GTSNPN, CDR2 SVGIG (reference sequence). CDR3 in DNA: TGTGCCTGGCAACCAGGGGAGAAATACGAGCAGTACTTC. Amino acids: CAWQPGEKYEQYF.